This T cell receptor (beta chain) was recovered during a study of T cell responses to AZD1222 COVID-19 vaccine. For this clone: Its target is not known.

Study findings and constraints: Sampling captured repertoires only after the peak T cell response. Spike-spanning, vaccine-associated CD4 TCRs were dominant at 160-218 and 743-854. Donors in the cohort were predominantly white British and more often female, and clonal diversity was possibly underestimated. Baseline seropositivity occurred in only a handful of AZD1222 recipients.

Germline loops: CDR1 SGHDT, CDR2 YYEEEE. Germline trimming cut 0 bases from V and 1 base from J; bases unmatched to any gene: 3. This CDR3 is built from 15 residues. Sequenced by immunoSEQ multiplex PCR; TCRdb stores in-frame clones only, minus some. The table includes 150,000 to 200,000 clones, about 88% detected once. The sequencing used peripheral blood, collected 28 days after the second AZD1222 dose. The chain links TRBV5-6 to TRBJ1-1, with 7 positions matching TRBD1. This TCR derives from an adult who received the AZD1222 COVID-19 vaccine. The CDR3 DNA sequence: TGTGCCAGCAGCTTGGTTTACAGGGGGAACACTGAAGCTTTCTTT. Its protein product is CASSLVYRGNTEAFF.